This record concerns one TCR beta chain sequence. V was shortened by 4 bases and J by 3 bases, with 12 bases between the two germline ends. In germline, CDR1 is SGHTA, CDR2 FQGNSA. The CDR3 loop spans 14 amino acids. Amplification of the TCR beta CDR3 regions used RNA transcripts (as template). Scientists carried out first-round RT-PCR using HTBI primers and then a second-round multiplex PCR. A single record per CDR3 protein comes from TCRdb applying MiXCR to the multiplex PCR reads. The sample includes about 420,000 distinct CDR3 sequences, under 25% of them seen just once. The data derive from a study of Graves' ophthalmopathy and Graves' hyperthyroidism. Study at large: No treatment had been given when peripheral blood was collected at initial diagnosis.

The chain carries TRBV7-2 and TRBJ2-5; D unclear. Sequenced material: peripheral blood. This TCR came from a woman aged 18-29 years with stable Graves' hyperthyroidism. The CDR3 nucleotides read TGTGCCAGCAGCTCCCTGTCCCGTAAAGAGACCCAGTACTTC. Translated, it gives CASSSLSRKETQYF.